This T cell receptor beta chain derives from a study of vaccination effects on CD4 cells after COVID-19. Study-wide results and limits: Few convalescent patients, and no early post-infection timepoints, were available to the study.

Data came from immunoSEQ multiplex PCR; TCRdb stores just in-frame clones and leaves some out. The table has under 85,000 clones, approximately 81% seen once. Remarks on this clone: The antigen is undetermined.

Trimming pared 6 bases from V and 8 bases from J, leaving 8 bases between. The CDR3 has 11 residues. Antigen-specific CD4+ T cells were first expanded with viral peptide pools by the ViraFEST assay and only then sequenced. Culturing for ten to eleven days preceded CD4+ T cell isolation. Vaccinees lacked prior SARS-CoV-2 infection and tested negative for nucleocapsid antibodies. Fresh IL-2-containing medium replaced half the medium on days 3 and 7. The sequencing here drew on CD4+ T cells from PBMCs cultured with HCoV-229E spike peptides, taken before COVID-19 vaccination. This TCR was sampled from a human donor who received a COVID-19 vaccine. V usage is TRBV12-3 or TRBV12-4 and J usage is TRBJ2-1, with no clear D. In DNA, the CDR3 is TGTGCCAGCAGATCCCGGGATGAGCAGTTCTTC. It is translated as CASRSRDEQFF.